Following are 24 T cell receptor beta chains from one sample sequenced in a study of blood T cells in healthy people across ages. A second PCR of roughly 6 to 12 cycles used a sample-barcoded 5' primer and a J-beta primer mix. TCRdb fed the 5' RACE reads into MiXCR, producing one record per CDR3 protein. The data contain 550,000 to 600,000 distinct CDR3 sequences, roughly 48% of them singletons. Sequencing input: blood. These receptor sequences come from a man older than 75 in good health.

Worth noting for this clonotype: A much more abundant neighbour one base away suggests this may be a read error. This chain links TRBV6-6 with TRBJ2-5, with 10 bases that match TRBD2. This CDR3 is built from 13 residues. V was clipped by 7 bases and J by 11 bases; unmatched bases: 10. In germline, CDR1 is MNHNY, CDR2 SVGAGI (reference sequence). CDR3 sequence (DNA): TGTGCCAGCAAGCGGGGGGGACCAGTTGAGCAGTACTTC. This codes for CASKRGGPVEQYF.

Only a few counts were recorded for this clonotype. The chain combines TRBV4-3 with TRBJ2-5, with 10 bases matching TRBD1. The CDR3 length is 14 residues. Germline CDR1 is LGHNA and CDR2 is YSLEER. Trimming cost V 11 bases and J 5 bases; bases outside gene matches: 11. The DNA of the CDR3 is TGCGCCCTCCGTGGGAAGGACAGGGGGGAGACCCAGTACTTC. It translates to CALRGKDRGETQYF.

The sample holds many counts of this clonotype. This rearrangement joins TRBV6-5 to TRBJ2-7, with D perhaps matching TRBD2 (5 bases). Germline-derived CDR1 and CDR2 are MNHEY and SVGAGI. The CDR3 runs 14 residues. Trimming removed 7 bases from V and 0 bases from J, with 13 bases in between. The chain's CDR3 is CASKPPRGSYEQYF. The CDR3 DNA is TGTGCCAGCAAACCCCCCCGGGGCTCCTACGAGCAGTACTTC.

The chain recombines TRBV20-1 with TRBJ2-7; D possibly corresponds to TRBD2 (6 bases). Looked up from germline, CDR1 is DFQATT and CDR2 is SNEGSKA (reference sequence). V was cut by 7 bases and J by 1 base, with 20 bases left in between. CDR3 length: 15 amino acids. The CDR3, as DNA: TGCAGTGTTACTACGCGCGGGGTAGCATCCTACGAGCAGTACTTC. It codes for CSVTTRGVASYEQYF.

V and J are TRBV20-1 and TRBJ2-1, with 11 bases aligning to TRBD1. The CDR3 length is 15 residues. J gave up 7 bases and V 7 bases, and 12 bases lay outside the gene matches. Per the germline V gene, CDR1 is DFQATT and CDR2 is SNEGSKA (reference sequence). The CDR3 DNA is TGCAGTGTAAAGCCCGGGACAGGGGGAGGTAATGAGCAGTTCTTC. As protein: CSVKPGTGGGNEQFF.

The rearrangement joins TRBV20-1 to TRBJ2-1; TRBD2 matches 12 bases. Germline lookup yields CDR1 DFQATT and CDR2 SNEGSKA (reference sequence). This CDR3 comprises 15 residues. J gave up 9 bases and V 3 bases, and 9 bases lay outside the gene matches. In DNA form, the CDR3 reads TGCAGTGCTAGTGATCTAGCGGGGGGGCCGAGTGAGCAGTTCTTC. Translated: CSASDLAGGPSEQFF.

This clonotype has ten or more counts. The chain joins TRBV29-1 to TRBJ2-7; a weak D match, TRBD1 (5 bases). CDR1 and CDR2 (germline): SQVTM, ANQGSEA. The ends were cut back, 4 bases at V and 5 bases at J, with 12 bases in the middle. The CDR3 contains 12 residues. The CDR3 loop reads CSVALRRDEQYF. The DNA of the CDR3 is TGCAGCGTTGCATTGCGCAGGGACGAGCAGTACTTC.

Of note for this clonotype: One end of the junction does not line up with germline, which may come from a read error. The chain couples TRBV20-1 to TRBJ2-7, with 8 bases lining up with TRBD2. The CDR3 covers 14 residues. Germline values: CDR1 DFQATT, CDR2 SNEGSKA (reference sequence). CDR3 bases: TGCAGTACTAGATCCGGGAGGGGCACTTACGAGCAGTACTTC. As protein: CSTRSGRGTYEQYF.

The chain joins TRBV10-3 to TRBJ2-5; possibly TRBD1 or TRBD2 for D (5 bases each). This CDR3 is 11 amino acids long. Trimming took 4 bases from V and 11 from J, leaving 11 bases between them. Germline assignment: CDR1 ENHRY and CDR2 SYGVKD. In nucleotides, the CDR3 is TGTGCCATCAGTGGGACCAGGGAGCAGTACTTC. Translating gives CAISGTREQYF.

The chain employs TRBV30 and TRBJ2-5; a possible D gene is TRBD1 (6 bases). Trimming took off 7 bases at V and 2 bases at J, with 8 bases between the two ends. The CDR3 spans 11 residues. The germline gives CDR1 GTSNPN, CDR2 SVGIG (reference sequence). CDR3 region: CALGQQETQYF. The CDR3 coding sequence is TGTGCCTTAGGACAGCAAGAGACCCAGTACTTC.

The J gene is TRBJ1-2, the V gene TRBV7-2; 7 nucleotides line up with TRBD1. The germline V gene has CDR1 SGHTA and CDR2 FQGNSA. Trimming took 5 bases from V and 5 from J; bases not matched to a gene: 8. The CDR3 is made up of 14 amino acids. As DNA, the CDR3 is TGTGCCAGCAGCCCAACAGGGGAGGGGTATGGCTACACCTTC. It specifies CASSPTGEGYGYTF. Complete variable domain (other parts from reference TRBV7-2 and TRBJ1-2): GAGVSQSPSNKVTEKGKDVELRCDPISGHTALYWYRQSLGQGLEFLIYFQGNSAPDKSGLPSDRFSAERTGGSVSTLTIQRTQQEDSAVYLCASSPTGEGYGYTFGSGTRLTVV.

This clonotype appeared once. The rearrangement uses TRBV28 and TRBJ2-7, with a weak D call TRBD2 (7 bases). The V gene lost 7 bases and the J gene lost 5 bases, with 18 bases spanning the gap. The CDR3 loop spans 14 amino acids. Germline values: CDR1 MDHEN, CDR2 SYDVKM. Written as DNA, the CDR3 is TGTGCCAGCAAAGCGGGGACAAAATTCCACGAGCAGTACTTC. This gives the protein CASKAGTKFHEQYF.

This chain uses TRBV6-5 with TRBJ1-3; D unresolved. The germline gives CDR1 MNHEY, CDR2 SVGAGI. This CDR3 is built from 15 residues. V lost 3 bases to trimming and J lost 2 bases, with 11 bases between them. The DNA of the CDR3 is TGTGCCAGCAGTTATTCTTCGGGAACTGGAAACACCATATATTTT. It yields the protein CASSYSSGTGNTIYF.

In its sample, this clonotype was seen a few times. The chain recombines TRBV20-1 with TRBJ2-3, with 10 bases matching TRBD2. V lost 3 bases and J lost 2; bases outside the gene matches: 5. This CDR3 comprises 15 residues. Germline V gives CDR1 DFQATT, CDR2 SNEGSKA (reference sequence). The DNA of the CDR3 is TGCAGTGCTAGTCGGACTAGCGGAACCACAGATACGCAGTATTTT. Protein product: CSASRTSGTTDTQYF.

This clonotype turned up a few times. The chain joins TRBV5-4 to TRBJ1-1, with a possible D match to TRBD1 (5 bases). The CDR3 totals 12 residues. Germline V gene data show CDR1 as SGHNT and CDR2 as YYREEE (reference sequence). The V end lost 0 bases, the J end lost 10 bases, and 10 bases lay between the germline ends. The DNA of the CDR3 is TGTGCCAGCAGCTTGGAGGGGTTGGGAGCTTTCTTT. This encodes CASSLEGLGAFF.

This chain uses TRBV7-2 with TRBJ2-5, with 9 bases fitting TRBD1. The CDR3 is 13 residues long. CDR1 and CDR2 (germline): SGHTA, FQGNSA. V dropped 5 bases and J dropped 5; count of bases not matched to a gene: 3. As DNA, the CDR3 is TGTGCCAGCAGCGGGACAGGGTGGGAGACCCAGTACTTC. As protein: CASSGTGWETQYF. The full variable domain, in which reference TRBV7-2 and TRBJ2-5 provide the parts outside the CDR3, is GAGVSQSPSNKVTEKGKDVELRCDPISGHTALYWYRQSLGQGLEFLIYFQGNSAPDKSGLPSDRFSAERTGGSVSTLTIQRTQQEDSAVYLCASSGTGWETQYFGPGTRLLVL.

The chain is built from TRBV7-9 and TRBJ2-1, with D tentatively TRBD1 (6 bases). V shed 4 bases and J shed 9 bases, with 19 bases lying between them. There are 15 residues in the CDR3. CDR1 SEHNR and CDR2 FQNEAQ come from the germline V gene (reference sequence). CDR3 amino acids: CASSSPGVRGVEQFF. CDR3 sequence (DNA): TGTGCCAGCAGCTCGCCCGGGGTCAGGGGAGTTGAGCAGTTCTTC.

V is TRBV6-6 and J is TRBJ2-3, with TRBD1 as a possible D gene (5 bases). Trimming left V 5 bases short and J 3 bases short, with 12 bases between. Germline V gives CDR1 MNHNY, CDR2 SVGAGI (reference sequence). This CDR3 has 14 residues. The CDR3 here is CASSDVPGTDTQYF. The CDR3 DNA is TGTGCCAGCAGTGACGTCCCAGGGACAGATACGCAGTATTTT.

This clonotype has ten or more counts. This rearrangement joins TRBV6-5 to TRBJ1-2; D perhaps matches TRBD1 (5 bases). The germline V gene encodes CDR1 MNHEY and CDR2 SVGAGI. The V and J ends lost 0 bases and 4 bases respectively, with 15 bases between them. The CDR3 loop spans 16 amino acids. The CDR3 sequence is CASSYSRRGGVYGYTF. The DNA for the CDR3 is TGTGCCAGCAGTTACTCGAGGCGGGGGGGGGTCTATGGCTACACCTTC.

This rearrangement joins TRBV7-9 to TRBJ2-5, with D unresolved. This CDR3 is built from 15 residues. V lost 6 bases to trimming and J lost 1 base, with 15 bases between them. Germline V lookup: CDR1 SEHNR, CDR2 FQNEAQ (reference sequence). CDR3 coding DNA: TGTGCCAGCAGTTTTGCTGGCGGCTCCCAAGAGACCCAGTACTTC. It codes for CASSFAGGSQETQYF. Combining the CDR3 with reference TRBV7-9 and TRBJ2-5 gives the whole variable domain DTGVSQNPRHKITKRGQNVTFRCDPISEHNRLYWYRQTLGQGPEFLTYFQNEAQLEKSRLLSDRFSAERPKGSFSTLEIQRTEQGDSAMYLCASSFAGGSQETQYFGPGTRLLVL.

CDR3 DNA sequence: TGTGCCAGCCATCGTGGGCTGCGGGCTGAAGCTTTCTTT. This gives the protein CASHRGLRAEAFF. The chain employs TRBV6-6 and TRBJ1-1, with D hard to call. The CDR3 consists of 13 residues. Germline V gene data show CDR1 as MNHNY and CDR2 as SVGAGI (reference sequence). V lost 8 bases and J 6 bases, leaving 16 bases between the germline ends.

The sample holds a few counts of this clonotype. This sequence joins TRBV20-1 and TRBJ2-4; D is ambiguous. V was cut by 6 bases and J by 1 base, with 13 bases left in between. The CDR3 loop spans 14 amino acids. The germline gives CDR1 DFQATT, CDR2 SNEGSKA (reference sequence). In DNA form, the CDR3 reads TGCAGTGCGGATAGCAAGGAGGCCAAAAACATTCAGTACTTC. Amino acid sequence: CSADSKEAKNIQYF.

This clonotype occurred many times. The CDR3, as DNA: TGTGCCAGCAGCTTAGGACAGGGTAATGAAAAACTGTTTTTT. Its protein is CASSLGQGNEKLFF. The chain employs TRBV7-9 and TRBJ1-4; 7 bases are a match to TRBD1. This CDR3 region has 14 residues. The V gene end was trimmed by 1 base and the J gene end by 4 bases; junction bases not matched to a gene: 0. Germline loops: CDR1 SEHNR, CDR2 FQNEAQ (reference sequence).

There are a few counts of this clonotype. The V gene is TRBV7-2, the J gene TRBJ2-4, with TRBD1 identical over 7 bases. This CDR3 is built from 14 residues. Germline values: CDR1 SGHTA, CDR2 FQGNSA. With V trimmed by 4 bases and J by 9 bases, 9 bases remained unmatched. CDR3 residues: CASSSNRGSSIQYF. The DNA for the CDR3 is TGTGCCAGCAGCTCCAACAGGGGTTCAAGCATTCAGTACTTC.